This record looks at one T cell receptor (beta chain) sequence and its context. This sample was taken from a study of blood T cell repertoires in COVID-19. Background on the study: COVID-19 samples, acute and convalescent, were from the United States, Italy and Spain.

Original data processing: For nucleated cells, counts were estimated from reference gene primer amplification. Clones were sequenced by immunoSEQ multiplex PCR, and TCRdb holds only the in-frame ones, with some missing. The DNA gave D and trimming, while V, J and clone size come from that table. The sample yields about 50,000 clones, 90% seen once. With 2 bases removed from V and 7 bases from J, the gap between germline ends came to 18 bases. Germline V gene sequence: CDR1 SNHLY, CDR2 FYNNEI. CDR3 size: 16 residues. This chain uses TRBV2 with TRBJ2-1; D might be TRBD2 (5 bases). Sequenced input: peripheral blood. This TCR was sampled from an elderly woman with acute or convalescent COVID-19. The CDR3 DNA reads TGTGCCAGCAGTGAACTAGCCCCAAAGAACGGAAATGAGCAGTTCTTC. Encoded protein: CASSELAPKNGNEQFF.